What follows is one T cell receptor (beta chain) and its context. What antigen it recognizes has not been identified. No much larger clone exists at a distance of one base, and base qualities are not known. The CDR3 regions of human TCRbeta chains were subjected to immunosequencing. The original methods were these. Repertoire TCRs were matched against a reference library of SARS-CoV-2-specific TCRs generated with the MIRA antigen-specificity platform. Breadth was defined as the fraction of unique TCRs that were SARS-CoV-2-associated. Depth was defined as the fraction of total T cells that were SARS-CoV-2-associated. Each spike-specific TCR was assigned to its reactive spike region and to a CD4 or CD8 class using the MIRA data. Log10-transformed breadth and depth values were compared by one-way ANOVA with Sidak's multiple comparisons tests. TCRdb's version of the immuneACCESS table is confined to in-frame rearrangements and falls short of the full clone set. An unresolved V gene accounts for under half of the shortfall where checked; the remainder is of unknown origin. V and J calls and clone size are given by that table; D and trimming were obtained from the DNA. The table for this sample lists approximately 65,000 clones; around 75% of them were counted only once. The ten top clones hold over 13% of the sample.

The time point label corresponds to: baseline before first vaccination. Samples from vaccinated people were obtained from the UK trials COV001 and COV002, which included a single-blind randomized controlled phase 2/3 trial of AZD1222 (ChAdOx1 nCoV-19) in healthy adults. For TCRbeta chain sequencing, PBMC samples were collected from trial participants at day 0 and at day 28 after the second dose. The source of the sample is a study of T cell responses to AZD1222 COVID-19 vaccine (dated by TCRdb to the early 2020s). At the level of the whole study: Because spike-specific TCR depth and breadth did not differ between the two schedules, AZD1222 recipients who got a second dose at roughly 4 weeks were pooled with those who got a second dose at roughly 12 weeks. A total of 230 to 250 trial participants underwent TCR sequencing, of whom 200 to 220 received two doses of AZD1222 and some 26 received two doses of the MenACWY control vaccine. Trial participants were enrolled into age subgroups of 18-55, 56-69 and 70-plus years, which contained approximately 150, 30 and 60 TCR-sequenced participants, respectively. General conclusions and limits of the study: Because no samples from the day 14 peak response were available, repertoires could be characterized only after the peak T cell response. Only six AZD1222 recipients were SARS-CoV-2 seropositive at baseline, limiting conclusions about previously exposed vaccinees. Participants were mostly white British and included more females than males, and it was suggested by the authors that clonal diversity may have been underestimated. Epitopes outside the regions mutated in the B.1.351 and B.1.1.7 variants were reportedly recognized by nearly half of the unique spike-specific TCRs. In the small 56-69-year group, the increase in depth fell short of significance, most likely because of low power. The whole spike protein was spanned by vaccine-associated CD4 TCRs, and dominant responses were seen in regions 160-218 and 743-854. A significant rise in spike-specific TCR breadth and depth was observed after two AZD1222 doses relative to day 0 and relative to MenACWY recipients.

The CDR3 numbers 12 residues from cysteine through phenylalanine. The CDR3 DNA has 36 bases and is translated from base 1. CDR1 and CDR2, looked up from the germline V gene (reference sequence), are GTSNPN and SVGIG. V is pared back by 8 bases and J by 6 bases, with 17 bases lying between the germline termini. This clonotype was sampled from an adult in good health. The chain employs TRBV30 and TRBJ2-7; the D gene could be TRBD1 or TRBD2, each one agreeing over 6 bases. The sequenced sample was peripheral blood, obtained on day 0 of AZD1222 vaccination. DNA sequence: TGTGCCGGAAGAGCTGGGGGGCTCGAGCAGTACTTC. This encodes CAGRAGGLEQYF. Reference TRBV30 and TRBJ2-7 genes cover what lies past the CDR3, so the full variable domain is SQTIHQWPATLVQPVGSPLSLECTVEGTSNPNLYWYRQAAGRGLQLLFYSVGIGQISSEVPQNLSASRPQDRQFILSSKKLLLSDSGFYLCAGRAGGLEQYFGPGTRLTVT.